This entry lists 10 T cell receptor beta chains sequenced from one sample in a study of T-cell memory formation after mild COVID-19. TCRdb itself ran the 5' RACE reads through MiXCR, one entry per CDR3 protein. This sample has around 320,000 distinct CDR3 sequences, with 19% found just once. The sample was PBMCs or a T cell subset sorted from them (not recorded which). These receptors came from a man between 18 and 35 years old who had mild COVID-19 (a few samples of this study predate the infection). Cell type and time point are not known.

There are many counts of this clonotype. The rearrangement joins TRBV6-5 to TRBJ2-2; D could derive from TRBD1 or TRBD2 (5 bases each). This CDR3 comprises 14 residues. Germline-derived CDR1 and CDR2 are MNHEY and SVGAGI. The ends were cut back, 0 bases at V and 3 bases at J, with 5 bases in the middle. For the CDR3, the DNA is TGTGCCAGCAGTTACTCGGGGGACACCGGGGAGCTGTTTTTT. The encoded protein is CASSYSGDTGELFF.

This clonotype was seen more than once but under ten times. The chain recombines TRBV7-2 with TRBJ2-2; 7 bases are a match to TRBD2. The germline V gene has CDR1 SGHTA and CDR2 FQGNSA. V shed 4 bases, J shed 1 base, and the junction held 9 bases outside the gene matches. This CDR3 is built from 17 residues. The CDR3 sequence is CASSYPAAGVNTGELFF. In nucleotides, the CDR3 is TGTGCCAGCAGCTACCCCGCGGCGGGGGTGAACACCGGGGAGCTGTTTTTT.

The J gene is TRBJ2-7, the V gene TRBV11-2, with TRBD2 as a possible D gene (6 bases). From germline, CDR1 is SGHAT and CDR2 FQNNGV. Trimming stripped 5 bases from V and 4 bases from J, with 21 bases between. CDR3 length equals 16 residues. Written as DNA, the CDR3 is TGTGCCAGCAGCCCCCGGTTAGCTAGCGACGCATACGAGCAGTACTTC. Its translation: CASSPRLASDAYEQYF.

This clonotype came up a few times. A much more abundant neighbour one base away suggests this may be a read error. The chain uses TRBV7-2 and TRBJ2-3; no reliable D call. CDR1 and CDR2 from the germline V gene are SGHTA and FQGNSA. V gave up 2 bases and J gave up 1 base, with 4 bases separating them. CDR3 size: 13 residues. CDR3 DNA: TGTGCCAGCAGCTTACCGGGCACAGATACGCAGTATTTT. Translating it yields CASSLPGTDTQYF.

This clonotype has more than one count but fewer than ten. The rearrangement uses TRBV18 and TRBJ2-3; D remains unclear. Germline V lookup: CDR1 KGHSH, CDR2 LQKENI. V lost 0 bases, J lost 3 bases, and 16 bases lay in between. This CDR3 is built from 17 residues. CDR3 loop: CASSPPRSGRQTDTQYF. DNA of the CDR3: TGTGCCAGCTCACCACCGAGGTCAGGCAGGCAGACAGATACGCAGTATTTT.

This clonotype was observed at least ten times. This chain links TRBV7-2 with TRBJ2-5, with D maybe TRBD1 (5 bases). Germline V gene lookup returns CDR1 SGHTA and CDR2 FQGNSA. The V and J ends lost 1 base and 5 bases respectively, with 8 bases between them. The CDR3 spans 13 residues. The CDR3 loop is CASSLGPGETQYF. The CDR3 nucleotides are TGTGCCAGCAGCTTAGGTCCAGGGGAGACCCAGTACTTC.

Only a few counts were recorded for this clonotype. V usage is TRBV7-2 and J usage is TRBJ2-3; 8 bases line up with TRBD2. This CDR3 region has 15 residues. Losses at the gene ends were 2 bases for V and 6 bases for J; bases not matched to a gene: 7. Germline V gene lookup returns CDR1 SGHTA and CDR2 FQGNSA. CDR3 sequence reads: CASSLPGGLPDTQYF. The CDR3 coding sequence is TGTGCCAGCAGCTTACCGGGGGGGCTCCCGGATACGCAGTATTTT.

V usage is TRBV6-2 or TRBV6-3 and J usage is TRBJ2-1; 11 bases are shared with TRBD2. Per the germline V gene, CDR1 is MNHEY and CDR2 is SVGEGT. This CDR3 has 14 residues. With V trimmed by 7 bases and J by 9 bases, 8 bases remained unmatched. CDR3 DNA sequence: TGTGCCAGCACCGGTATAGCGGGGGGGCTTGAGCAGTTCTTC. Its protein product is CASTGIAGGLEQFF.

This chain's CDR3 is CASSPTYNEKLFF. CDR3 coding DNA: TGTGCCAGCAGTCCAACCTACAATGAAAAACTGTTTTTT. The chain recombines TRBV7-6 with TRBJ1-4, with D unclear. The V end lost 6 bases, the J end lost 5 bases, and 10 bases lay between the germline ends. In germline, CDR1 is SGHVS, CDR2 FNYEAQ. The CDR3 contains 13 residues.

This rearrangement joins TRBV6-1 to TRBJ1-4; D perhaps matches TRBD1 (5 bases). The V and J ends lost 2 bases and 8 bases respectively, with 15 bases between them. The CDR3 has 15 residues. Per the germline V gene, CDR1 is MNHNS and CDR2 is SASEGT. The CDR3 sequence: CASSERGPGYEKLFF. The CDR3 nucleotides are TGTGCCAGCAGTGAAAGGGGCCCGGGGTACGAAAAACTGTTTTTT.